The present T cell receptor (beta chain) was sequenced within a study of blood T cell repertoires in COVID-19. Study in general: Acute-phase and convalescent COVID-19 samples originated in the United States, Italy and Spain. PBMCs, B-cell-depleted T cells, or T cells provided the cDNA or gDNA that made up the material.

Original handling: Estimation of nucleated cell counts was performed using reference gene primer amplification. The repertoire was sequenced with immunoSEQ multiplex PCR; TCRdb's copy has only in-frame clones and lacks some. Clone size and V and J calls were adopted from that table, with D and trimming inferred from the DNA. The sample contains around 32,000 clones, 90% of which appear only once. The germline V gene has CDR1 WNHNN and CDR2 SYGVQD (reference sequence). The trim removed 9 bases at V and 4 bases at J, leaving 1 base unmatched. The CDR3 totals 13 residues. The origin of this receptor is a man aged 65 to 85 with active or convalescent COVID-19. Sequenced material: peripheral blood. The chain recombines TRBV10-1 with TRBJ2-3, with 13 bases identical to TRBD2. CDR3 nucleotides: TGCGCCAGTACTAGCGGGAGGGCAGATACGCAGTATTTT. It specifies CASTSGRADTQYF.